These 7 T cell receptor beta chains originate from one sample sequenced in a study of CD8 T cells in Susac syndrome. cDNA came from roughly 0.47 to 1 ug RNA primed by random hexamers. TCRdb reanalysed the immunoSEQ multiplex PCR reads using MiXCR and keeps one entry per CDR3 protein. The repertoire holds 200,000 or so distinct CDR3 sequences, approximately 95% seen once, with roughly 0.15% in the top ten. The sequenced material came from CD8+ T cells from PBMCs. All receptors derive from a human donor with Susac syndrome.

The chain combines TRBV7-9 with TRBJ2-3; D uncertain. Trimming stripped 1 base from V and 2 bases from J, with 10 bases between. The germline V gene has CDR1 SEHNR and CDR2 FQNEAQ (reference sequence). The CDR3 contains 15 residues. The CDR3 loop is CASSLVKQYTDTQYF. The CDR3 region has the DNA TGTGCCAGCAGCTTAGTTAAACAATACACAGATACGCAGTATTTT.

This clonotype was found once. The V call is TRBV20-1, the J call TRBJ2-7; D is unresolved. Per germline, CDR1 DFQATT and CDR2 SNEGSKA (reference sequence). The V end was cut by 3 bases, the J end by 5 bases, with 8 bases between. The CDR3 consists of 11 residues. The CDR3 DNA sequence: TGCAGTGCTAGCGGGCGTAACGAGCAGTACTTC. It translates to CSASGRNEQYF.

V gene TRBV29-1 combines with J gene TRBJ2-5; 12 bases fit TRBD2. Germline V lookup: CDR1 SQVTM, CDR2 ANQGSEA. This CDR3 region has 15 residues. Trimming at V came to 3 bases and at J to 5 bases, leaving 7 bases not matched to a gene. The CDR3 protein is CSVETSGGWGETQYF. The CDR3 bases are TGCAGCGTTGAGACTAGCGGGGGATGGGGGGAGACCCAGTACTTC.

This chain joins TRBV27 and TRBJ1-2, with 9 bases matching TRBD1. J gave up 5 bases and V 5 bases, and 3 bases lay outside the gene matches. From germline, CDR1 is MNHEY and CDR2 SMNVEV (reference sequence). This CDR3 has 13 amino acids. The CDR3 spells CASSVGQGYGYTF. The CDR3 DNA reads as TGTGCCAGCAGTGTTGGACAGGGGTATGGCTACACCTTC.

Only a few counts were recorded for this clonotype. The rearrangement joins TRBV29-1 to TRBJ2-2; D is undetermined. Trimming shortened V by 6 bases and J by 6 bases, and 11 bases separated the two germline ends. The CDR3 is 12 residues long. From germline, CDR1 is SQVTM and CDR2 ANQGSEA. CDR3 in DNA: TGCAGCGTCCTGGGTTCGGCCGGGGAGCTGTTTTTT. It translates to CSVLGSAGELFF.

The rearrangement links TRBV12-3 or TRBV12-4 to TRBJ1-5; 9 nucleotides match TRBD1. V gave up 6 bases and J gave up 7 bases; unmatched junction bases: 10. This CDR3 has 15 residues. CDR3 region: CASSPGTGRIQPQHF. The CDR3 bases are TGTGCCAGCAGCCCCGGGACAGGGAGGATCCAGCCCCAGCATTTT.

The chain joins TRBV9 to TRBJ2-3; D unresolved. CDR1 and CDR2 from the germline V gene are SGDLS and YYNGEE. The CDR3 length is 14 residues. V lost 6 bases, J lost 0 bases, and 11 bases lay in between. In DNA form, the CDR3 reads TGTGCCAGCAACCCCTCCCACAGCACAGATACGCAGTATTTT. It codes for CASNPSHSTDTQYF. Full variable domain (remainder filled in from reference TRBV9 and TRBJ2-3): DSGVTQTPKHLITATGQRVTLRCSPRSGDLSVYWYQQSLDQGLQFLIQYYNGEERAKGNILERFSAQQFPDLHSELNLSSLELGDSALYFCASNPSHSTDTQYFGPGTRLTVL.